There are a few counts of the clone carrying this T cell receptor beta chain. The antigen is unknown. This specimen comes from a study of cytomegalovirus exposure and HLA in healthy donors. The PCR was carried out with 60 Vbeta primers and 13 Jbeta primers. The data were produced by immunoSEQ multiplex PCR, yet TCRdb's version contains in-frame clones alone and is incomplete. The sample holds about 140,000 clones, more than 60% seen once. Study-wide points: Some V segments, including TRBV6-2 and TRBV6-3, were excluded as indistinguishable.

Germline V gene data show CDR1 as MNHEY and CDR2 as SVGAGI. Trimming shortened V by 0 bases and J by 9 bases, and 9 bases separated the two germline ends. This CDR3 spans 13 amino acids. Material: PBMCs. The chain recombines TRBV6-5 with TRBJ2-1; D might be TRBD1 (5 bases). The clonotype originates from a woman aged 45-65 years in good health and CMV-seropositive. CDR3 DNA: TGTGCCAGCAGTTACTCCAGGGCCCTTGAGCAGTTCTTC. Translating gives CASSYSRALEQFF.